These 17 T cell receptor beta chains were all obtained from the same sample, sequenced in a study of shared clonotypes between healthy human individuals. The assay was immunoSEQ multiplex PCR, and TCRdb's table has in-frame clones only and misses some. The sample has under 600,000 clones, around 78% seen once; the top ten hold about 11%. Sequencing input: PBMCs. The receptors shown here come from a woman aged 35 to 49 in good health. Some clones in this sample may be carry-over from other donors' samples.

The V and J genes are TRBV27 and TRBJ2-7; D tentatively reads TRBD1 or TRBD2 (5 bases each). The CDR3 sequence is 12 residues long. V lost 8 bases and J 6 bases, leaving 14 bases between the germline ends. The germline V gene encodes CDR1 MNHEY and CDR2 SMNVEV (reference sequence). In DNA, the CDR3 is TGTGCCAGCTGGACCGGGGCAAGCGAGCAGTACTTC. It specifies CASWTGASEQYF.

This clone showed up just once. The rearrangement links TRBV1 to TRBJ2-7; the D call TRBD2 from the table was never checked on the DNA. TRBV1 is given as a pseudogene. The CDR3 loop spans 16 amino acids. As DNA, the CDR3 is TGCACCAGCAGCCCCCGATCTGGCGGAACTTACTACGAGCAGTACTTC. Residues: CTSSPRSGGTYYEQYF.

The CDR3 region is CASSYRDTYEQYF. CDR3 sequence (DNA): TGTGCCAGCAGTTACCGGGACACCTACGAGCAGTACTTC. This sequence joins TRBV6-5 and TRBJ2-7; D perhaps matches TRBD1 (6 bases). This CDR3 spans 13 amino acids. The germline CDR1 and CDR2 sequences are MNHEY and SVGAGI. Trimming took off 2 bases at V and 2 bases at J, with 7 bases between the two ends.

V usage is TRBV5-1 and J usage is TRBJ2-1; no definite D call. There are 15 residues in the CDR3. V lost 0 bases and J lost 1, with 8 bases in between. Germline values: CDR1 SGHRS, CDR2 YFSETQ. CDR3 sequence reads: CASSLAQESYNEQFF. The CDR3 bases are TGCGCCAGCAGCTTGGCTCAGGAATCCTACAATGAGCAGTTCTTC.

The genes are TRBV9 and TRBJ2-7, with D perhaps TRBD1 or TRBD2 (6 bases each). Germline-derived CDR1 and CDR2 are SGDLS and YYNGEE. There are 15 residues in the CDR3. Trimming took 0 bases from V and 4 from J, leaving 14 bases between them. The CDR3 protein is CASSVAGGPSYEQYF. The CDR3 bases are TGTGCCAGCAGCGTAGCTGGGGGGCCTTCTTACGAGCAGTACTTC.

The gene calls are TRBV7-2 and TRBJ2-2; unclear D gene. V lost 1 base and J lost 7, with 7 bases in between. This CDR3 region has 13 residues. Germline V gene lookup returns CDR1 SGHTA and CDR2 FQGNSA. The CDR3 spells CASSLVPLGELFF. In DNA form, the CDR3 reads TGTGCCAGCAGCTTAGTCCCTCTCGGGGAGCTGTTTTTT.

This clone came up many times. The chain links TRBV30 to TRBJ1-2; D unclear. V lost 3 bases and J lost 3, with 23 bases in between. The germline V gene encodes CDR1 GTSNPN and CDR2 SVGIG (reference sequence). The CDR3 has 17 amino acids. DNA of the CDR3: TGTGCCTGGAGGGCCGGGCTTGTGGGGAGGGAGGACTATGGCTACACCTTC. Protein: CAWRAGLVGREDYGYTF. Combining the CDR3 with reference TRBV30 and TRBJ1-2 gives the whole variable domain SQTIHQWPATLVQPVGSPLSLECTVEGTSNPNLYWYRQAAGRGLQLLFYSVGIGQISSEVPQNLSASRPQDRQFILSSKKLLLSDSGFYLCAWRAGLVGREDYGYTFGSGTRLTVV.

V usage is TRBV15 and J usage is TRBJ1-3; TRBD1 might be the D (5 bases). V lost 0 bases to trimming and J lost 0 bases, with 9 bases between them. The length of the CDR3 is 16 residues. Germline V gene data show CDR1 as LNHNV and CDR2 as YYDKDF (reference sequence). In DNA, the CDR3 is TGTGCCACCAGCAGAGACAGGGACCGCTCTGGAAACACCATATATTTT. Translated, it gives CATSRDRDRSGNTIYF.

The chain is built from TRBV6-1 and TRBJ2-2, with 10 bases aligning to TRBD1. This CDR3 has 15 residues. The germline V gene encodes CDR1 MNHNS and CDR2 SASEGT. Trimming cost V 8 bases and J 5 bases; bases outside gene matches: 8. This CDR3 is CASEGTGERTGELFF. CDR3 coding DNA: TGTGCCAGCGAGGGGACAGGGGAACGTACCGGGGAGCTGTTTTTT.

The count of this clone is one. The chain employs TRBV30 and TRBJ1-5; D not resolved. V was clipped by 2 bases and J by 5 bases, with 10 bases between them. CDR3 length: 13 amino acids. Looked up from germline, CDR1 is GTSNPN and CDR2 is SVGIG (reference sequence). The CDR3, as DNA: TGTGCCTGGAGTAGAGGTGAGGATCAGCCCCAGCATTTT. Its translation: CAWSRGEDQPQHF. The full variable domain, rest sourced from reference TRBV30 and TRBJ1-5, is SQTIHQWPATLVQPVGSPLSLECTVEGTSNPNLYWYRQAAGRGLQLLFYSVGIGQISSEVPQNLSASRPQDRQFILSSKKLLLSDSGFYLCAWSRGEDQPQHFGDGTRLSIL.

This clone appeared once. J is TRBJ2-7 and V is TRBV2; 7 bases are a match to TRBD1. V trimming: 5 bases; J trimming: 1 base; junction bases outside the gene matches: 8. Germline V gene lookup returns CDR1 SNHLY and CDR2 FYNNEI. This CDR3 has 15 amino acids. The CDR3 here is CASSTRGISSYEQYF. The DNA of the CDR3 is TGTGCCAGCAGTACCAGGGGGATTTCTTCCTACGAGCAGTACTTC.

The chain's CDR3 is CASSPPMDSPREQFF. The DNA for the CDR3 is TGTGCCAGCTCACCACCGATGGACTCCCCCCGTGAGCAGTTCTTC. The chain employs TRBV18 and TRBJ2-1; possibly TRBD2 for D (5 bases). There are 15 residues in the CDR3. Trimming left V 0 bases short and J 9 bases short, with 15 bases between. Germline V CDR1 and CDR2: KGHSH, LQKENI.

Points on this clone: Within the sample, other DNA sequences also encode this same CDR3. The chain links TRBV18 to TRBJ2-7, with 7 bases lining up with TRBD1. Germline CDR1 reads KGHSH; CDR2 reads LQKENI. The CDR3 runs 14 residues. V was clipped by 0 bases and J by 2 bases; unmatched bases: 1. The CDR3 DNA follows: TGTGCCAGCTCACCACCGACAGGGCCCTACGAGCAGTACTTC. Protein product: CASSPPTGPYEQYF.

Regarding this clone: At the DNA level, this CDR3 is encoded by other sequences in the same sample as well. The chain employs TRBV19 and TRBJ1-5; no reliable D call. Germline V gene sequence: CDR1 LNHDA, CDR2 SQIVND (reference sequence). V lost 1 base and J 6 bases, leaving 10 bases between the germline ends. This CDR3 contains 14 residues. DNA for the CDR3: TGTGCCAGTAGTATAGGAAGCGGTGGTCAGCCCCAGCATTTT. Encoded protein: CASSIGSGGQPQHF.

This rearrangement joins TRBV7-2 to TRBJ1-4; the D is unclear. Germline V lookup: CDR1 SGHTA, CDR2 FQGNSA. CDR3 length: 14 residues. V was pared by 5 bases and J by 8 bases, with 15 bases between. This chain's CDR3 is CASSTGRGLEKLFF. The CDR3 DNA sequence: TGTGCCAGCAGCACCGGTAGAGGGCTAGAAAAACTGTTTTTT.

As for this clone: A far bigger clonotype differs at one base, so this is likely a read error. The chain couples TRBV29-1 to TRBJ1-1; D is perhaps TRBD1 (5 bases). V was cut by 5 bases and J by 5 bases, with 12 bases left in between. Germline lookup yields CDR1 SQVTM and CDR2 ANQGSEA. The CDR3 contains 12 residues. Written as DNA, the CDR3 is TGCAGCGTTAAAGTTAGGGGAACTGAAGCTTTCTTT. This gives the protein CSVKVRGTEAFF.

The gene calls are TRBV2 and TRBJ2-5; D may be TRBD1 (6 bases). The ends were cut back, 6 bases at V and 1 base at J, with 12 bases in the middle. Germline values: CDR1 SNHLY, CDR2 FYNNEI. The CDR3 is 14 residues long. The CDR3 coding sequence is TGTGCCAGCAGCCCGGACAGTGGCCAAGAGACCCAGTACTTC. Translation gives CASSPDSGQETQYF.